The next 11 T cell receptor beta chains were all read from a single sample in a study of shared clonotypes between healthy human individuals. Sequencing used immunoSEQ multiplex PCR; TCRdb keeps in-frame clones, though not all of them. The sample records approximately 1,500,000 clones, around 97% being singletons. Specimen: naive CD4+ T cells sorted from blood. Subset reported: CD45RA+ positively selected. These receptors all come from a man aged 25 to 40 in good health.

The rearrangement joins TRBV10-3 to TRBJ1-2; D call uncertain. Trimming stripped 7 bases from V and 3 bases from J, with 12 bases between. Germline V gives CDR1 ENHRY, CDR2 SYGVKD. CDR3 length: 13 residues. This CDR3 reads CAINSPAHYGYTF. DNA of the CDR3: TGTGCCATCAACAGCCCGGCTCACTATGGCTACACCTTC.

The count of this clone is one. The V gene is TRBV11-2, the J gene TRBJ2-1, with D possibly TRBD2 on 5 matching bases. Germline V gene sequence: CDR1 SGHAT, CDR2 FQNNGV. V was pared by 5 bases and J by 8 bases, with 13 bases between. CDR3 length: 13 amino acids. The CDR3 region is CASSPDYQHEQFF. CDR3 DNA sequence: TGTGCCAGCAGCCCAGACTACCAACATGAGCAGTTCTTC.

V gene TRBV19 combines with J gene TRBJ1-1; the D is unclear. The CDR3 runs 13 residues. The germline V gene encodes CDR1 LNHDA and CDR2 SQIVND (reference sequence). Trimming shortened V by 7 bases and J by 0 bases, and 9 bases separated the two germline ends. CDR3 DNA: TGTGCCAGTACAATGGGCTTGAACACTGAAGCTTTCTTT. Amino acid sequence: CASTMGLNTEAFF.

Of note for this clone: A much more abundant neighbour one base away suggests this may be a read error. This sample includes further DNA sequences coding for the same CDR3. The J gene is TRBJ2-5, the V gene TRBV18; D unresolved. This CDR3 is built from 11 residues. Trimming stripped 3 bases from V and 4 bases from J, with 3 bases between. Looked up from germline, CDR1 is KGHSH and CDR2 is LQKENI. CDR3 sequence (DNA): TGTGCCAGCTCACCGCTAGAGACCCAGTACTTC. It yields the protein CASSPLETQYF.

This sequence joins TRBV15 and TRBJ1-5; D possibly corresponds to TRBD1 (6 bases). The length of the CDR3 is 14 residues. V gave up 1 base and J gave up 7 bases, with 11 bases separating them. Germline CDR1 is LNHNV and CDR2 is YYDKDF (reference sequence). CDR3 sequence: CATSRGGAGQPQHF. The CDR3 bases are TGTGCCACCAGCAGAGGGGGGGCAGGGCAGCCCCAGCATTTT.

This chain links TRBV27 with TRBJ1-5; 7 bases are shared with TRBD1. V shed 5 bases and J 0 bases; nucleotides not matched to a gene: 7. This CDR3 has 16 residues. The germline V gene has CDR1 MNHEY and CDR2 SMNVEV (reference sequence). The CDR3 DNA sequence: TGTGCCAGCAGTACAGGGGCAGGCTATAGCAATCAGCCCCAGCATTTT. Its protein is CASSTGAGYSNQPQHF.

This chain connects TRBV7-3 to TRBJ2-3; D is possibly TRBD2 (5 bases). The CDR3 is made up of 14 amino acids. Germline values: CDR1 SGHTA, CDR2 FQGTGA. The V and J ends lost 5 bases and 2 bases respectively, with 11 bases between them. The DNA of the CDR3 is TGTGCCAGCAGCCAGCTTAGCGACACAGATACGCAGTATTTT. Its translation: CASSQLSDTDTQYF.

Of note for this clone: Other DNA sequences in this sample translate to the same CDR3. The chain recombines TRBV10-3 with TRBJ1-1; no clear D gene. Germline-derived CDR1 and CDR2 are ENHRY and SYGVKD. The CDR3 has 13 amino acids. Trimming took 0 bases from V and 2 from J, leaving 4 bases between them. The CDR3 nucleotides are TGTGCCATCAGTGAGTCTGGCAACACTGAAGCTTTCTTT. Its translation: CAISESGNTEAFF.

The V gene is TRBV11-2, the J gene TRBJ2-3; 7 positions agree with TRBD1. The CDR3 totals 15 residues. Per the germline V gene, CDR1 is SGHAT and CDR2 is FQNNGV. The V and J ends lost 6 bases and 1 base, in that order; junction bases with no gene match: 7. CDR3: CASRRVGGRTDTQYF. CDR3 bases: TGTGCCAGCAGAAGGGTAGGGGGCCGCACAGATACGCAGTATTTT.

This rearrangement joins TRBV19 to TRBJ2-3; unclear D gene. CDR3 length: 12 amino acids. Per the germline V gene, CDR1 is LNHDA and CDR2 is SQIVND (reference sequence). V was shortened by 7 bases and J by 4 bases, with 9 bases between the two germline ends. DNA for the CDR3: TGTGCCAGTAACTATTCCCCAGATACGCAGTATTTT. Translating gives CASNYSPDTQYF.

A remark on this clone: The same CDR3 arises from other DNA sequences in this sample as well. The rearrangement links TRBV5-1 to TRBJ2-7, with D perhaps TRBD1 (6 bases). The CDR3 totals 15 residues. With 3 bases removed from V and 0 bases from J, the gap between germline ends came to 13 bases. Germline loops: CDR1 SGHRS, CDR2 YFSETQ. The CDR3 nucleotides read TGCGCCAGCAGCTCCCGCCAGGGGAGCTCCTACGAGCAGTACTTC. It translates to CASSSRQGSSYEQYF.